The T cell receptor (beta chain) under discussion was sequenced for a study of cytomegalovirus exposure and HLA in healthy donors. Study-level points and caveats: A few V segments could not be told apart, such as TRBV6-2 and TRBV6-3, and were left out.

PCR used 60 Vbeta primers and 13 Jbeta primers. Using immunoSEQ multiplex PCR, the repertoire was profiled, and TCRdb retains in-frame clones only, with some absent. In the table there are 180,000 or so clones, 77% of which are singletons. Points on this clone: Its antigen is still unknown.

This CDR3 has 15 amino acids. The J segment lost 3 bases and the V segment lost 0 bases, leaving 6 bases of the junction unmatched. CDR1 is SGHRS, CDR2 YFSETQ, per germline. The source material was PBMCs. This chain links TRBV5-1 with TRBJ2-7, with TRBD1 identical over 7 bases. The receptor was isolated from a woman in her fifties or sixties in good health and CMV-seropositive. The CDR3 DNA is TGCGCCAGCAGCTTGGGAGACAGGGTTAGCTACGAGCAGTACTTC. Its translation: CASSLGDRVSYEQYF.